The clone carrying this TCR beta chain was recorded a few times. It was with a sample-barcoded 5' primer and a J-beta primer mix that a second PCR of about 7 to 12 cycles was run. TCRdb reanalysed the 5' RACE reads using MiXCR and keeps one entry per CDR3 protein. The table includes 1.5 million to 2 million distinct CDR3 sequences, approximately 30% detected once. Germline loops: CDR1 SGHNT, CDR2 YYREEE (reference sequence). V lost 3 bases and J lost 1; bases outside the gene matches: 6. The CDR3 has 15 amino acids. These data are taken from a study of blood T cells in healthy people across ages. Sequences were obtained from blood. This TCR was recovered from a woman in her 30s in good health. This chain connects TRBV5-4 to TRBJ2-5, with 7 bases lining up with TRBD1. CDR3 amino acids: CASSSWAGGQETQYF. The CDR3, as DNA: TGTGCCAGCAGCTCCTGGGCAGGGGGCCAAGAGACCCAGTACTTC.